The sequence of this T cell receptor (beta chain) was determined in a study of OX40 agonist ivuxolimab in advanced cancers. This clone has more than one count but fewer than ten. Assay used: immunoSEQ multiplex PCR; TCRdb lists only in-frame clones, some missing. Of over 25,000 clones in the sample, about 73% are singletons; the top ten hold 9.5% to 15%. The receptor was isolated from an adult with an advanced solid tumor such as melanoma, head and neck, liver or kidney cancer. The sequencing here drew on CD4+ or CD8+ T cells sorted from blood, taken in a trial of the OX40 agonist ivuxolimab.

The CDR3 DNA follows: TGTGCCAGCAGCCATAGCGGGGGGGCGGGGGATACGCAGTATTTT. Its translation: CASSHSGGAGDTQYF. The rearrangement joins TRBV4-2 to TRBJ2-3; 11 bases agree with TRBD2. Germline CDR1 reads LGHNA; CDR2 reads YNFKEQ. This CDR3 comprises 15 residues. The ends lost 3 bases at V and 6 bases at J; junction bases unmatched: 5.